The 14 T cell receptor beta chains in this list originate from one sample, sequenced in a study of cytomegalovirus exposure and HLA in healthy donors. It was with 60 Vbeta and 13 Jbeta primers that the PCR ran. Sequencing was performed with immunoSEQ multiplex PCR; in TCRdb, only in-frame clones are kept and a portion is missing. Seen here are 99,000 or so clones, 10% observed once, and the top ten hold around 5.9%. Sequencing input: PBMCs. These receptors originate from a man aged 35 to 55 in good health and CMV-seropositive.

This clone was recorded a few times. V and J are TRBV21-1 and TRBJ2-7; the D call TRBD2 from the table was never checked on the DNA. TRBV21-1 is noted as a pseudogene. The CDR3 extends over 16 amino acids. Written as DNA, the CDR3 is TGTGCCAGCAGCACCAGACTCCCCGTTTTGAGCTACGAGCAGTACTTC. The encoded protein is CASSTRLPVLSYEQYF.

The V gene is TRBV4-1, the J gene TRBJ1-3; 8 positions match TRBD1. The CDR3 runs 15 residues. Unmatched junction bases numbered 3, after V lost 1 base and J lost 4 bases. Germline values: CDR1 MGHRA, CDR2 YSYEKL. This CDR3 is CASSQAGTGGNTIYF. CDR3 DNA: TGCGCCAGCAGCCAAGCCGGGACAGGAGGAAACACCATATATTTT.

This clone was counted only a few times. This chain uses TRBV5-6 with TRBJ1-4, with D maybe TRBD1 (5 bases). The germline gives CDR1 SGHDT, CDR2 YYEEEE. V dropped 6 bases and J dropped 3 bases, with 15 bases sitting between them. The CDR3 loop spans 15 amino acids. The CDR3 spells CASTYAQGANEKLFF. The CDR3 DNA sequence: TGTGCCAGCACCTACGCACAAGGGGCTAATGAAAAACTGTTTTTT.

This chain links TRBV19 with TRBJ1-1, with D uncertain. CDR3 length: 13 amino acids. Germline loops: CDR1 LNHDA, CDR2 SQIVND (reference sequence). V was clipped by 5 bases and J by 0 bases, with 7 bases between them. The CDR3 DNA sequence: TGTGCCAGTAGTCTTGGCATGAACACTGAAGCTTTCTTT. Its protein is CASSLGMNTEAFF.

The chain couples TRBV27 to TRBJ1-1, with D perhaps matching TRBD1 (5 bases). The CDR3 contains 14 residues. V was clipped by 3 bases and J by 4 bases, with 12 bases between them. Germline-derived CDR1 and CDR2 are MNHEY and SMNVEV (reference sequence). The CDR3 is CASSFRGGITEAFF. DNA of the CDR3: TGTGCCAGCAGTTTTCGGGGGGGAATCACTGAAGCTTTCTTT.

The J gene is TRBJ2-2, the V gene TRBV7-9, with 8 bases identical to TRBD1. From germline, CDR1 is SEHNR and CDR2 FQNEAQ (reference sequence). The J segment lost 7 bases and the V segment lost 5 bases, leaving 12 bases of the junction unmatched. This CDR3 comprises 16 residues. The CDR3 reads CASSPPPGGGIGELFF. As DNA, the CDR3 is TGTGCCAGCAGCCCCCCCCCAGGGGGCGGGATCGGGGAGCTGTTTTTT. The full variable domain, with the rest looked up from reference TRBV7-9 and TRBJ2-2, is DTGVSQNPRHKITKRGQNVTFRCDPISEHNRLYWYRQTLGQGPEFLTYFQNEAQLEKSRLLSDRFSAERPKGSFSTLEIQRTEQGDSAMYLCASSPPPGGGIGELFFGEGSRLTVL.

The chain combines TRBV28 with TRBJ1-2; D might be TRBD1 (5 bases). V lost 4 bases and J 4 bases, leaving 7 bases between the germline ends. Germline CDR1 reads MDHEN; CDR2 reads SYDVKM. There are 12 residues in the CDR3. The CDR3 DNA reads TGTGCCAGCAGTTCTCAGGGCTATGGCTACACCTTC. As protein: CASSSQGYGYTF.

This clone was seen more than once but under ten times. J is TRBJ2-3 and V is TRBV18, with D possibly being TRBD1 (6 bases). Germline CDR1 KGHSH, CDR2 LQKENI. This CDR3 comprises 12 residues. Trimming cost V 6 bases and J 6 bases, with 10 bases left between them. Here the CDR3 reads CASSQGFDTQYF. The CDR3 DNA follows: TGTGCCAGCTCTCAGGGGTTCGATACGCAGTATTTT. The variable domain in full, with the rest retrieved from reference TRBV18 and TRBJ2-3, is NAGVMQNPRHLVRRRGQEARLRCSPMKGHSHVYWYRQLPEEGLKFMVYLQKENIIDESGMPKERFSAEFPKEGPSILRIQQVVRGDSAAYFCASSQGFDTQYFGPGTRLTVL.

This clone has just a few counts. This chain uses TRBV5-4 with TRBJ2-7; TRBD1 agrees at 7 bases. The CDR3 loop spans 13 amino acids. V shed 4 bases, J shed 2 bases, and the junction held 3 bases outside the gene matches. From germline, CDR1 is SGHNT and CDR2 YYREEE (reference sequence). As DNA, the CDR3 is TGTGCCAGCAGCCCCGGGACAGCCTACGAGCAGTACTTC. This encodes CASSPGTAYEQYF. The complete variable domain, with remaining parts taken from reference TRBV5-4 and TRBJ2-7, reads ETGVTQSPTHLIKTRGQQVTLRCSSQSGHNTVSWYQQALGQGPQFIFQYYREEENGRGNFPPRFSGLQFPNYSSELNVNALELDDSALYLCASSPGTAYEQYFGPGTRLTVT.

J is TRBJ1-3 and V is TRBV7-9; no definite D call. The germline V and J ends were trimmed by 4 bases and 7 bases, with 20 bases remaining between them. CDR1 is SEHNR and CDR2 is FQNEAQ in the germline V gene (reference sequence). This CDR3 has 16 residues. The CDR3 region is CASSSLNVPLGNTIYF. The CDR3 DNA is TGTGCCAGCAGCTCGCTTAATGTGCCTCTCGGGAACACCATATATTTT. The full variable domain, in which reference TRBV7-9 and TRBJ1-3 provide the parts outside the CDR3, is DTGVSQNPRHKITKRGQNVTFRCDPISEHNRLYWYRQTLGQGPEFLTYFQNEAQLEKSRLLSDRFSAERPKGSFSTLEIQRTEQGDSAMYLCASSSLNVPLGNTIYFGEGSWLTVV.

V is TRBV5-4 and J is TRBJ1-4; 9 nucleotides line up with TRBD1. Germline V gives CDR1 SGHNT, CDR2 YYREEE (reference sequence). The CDR3 loop spans 15 amino acids. V dropped 4 bases and J dropped 6; count of bases not matched to a gene: 7. CDR3 region: CASSLPGQGYEKLFF. For the CDR3, the DNA is TGTGCCAGCAGCCTTCCGGGACAGGGATATGAAAAACTGTTTTTT.

The chain carries TRBV4-2 and TRBJ2-2, with 10 positions matching TRBD2. CDR3 length: 15 residues. The ends lost 5 bases at V and 4 bases at J; junction bases unmatched: 4. The V gene's germline CDR1 is LGHNA and CDR2 YNFKEQ. The CDR3 coding sequence is TGTGCCAGCAGCACCGGACTAGCGGTCACCGGGGAGCTGTTTTTT. Translating it yields CASSTGLAVTGELFF.

The table lists this clone with a few counts. The V and J genes are TRBV28 and TRBJ1-5; possibly TRBD1 for D (5 bases). Trimming removed 7 bases at V and 2 bases at J, with 15 bases between. The CDR3 spans 15 residues. Per germline, CDR1 MDHEN and CDR2 SYDVKM. Written as DNA, the CDR3 is TGTGCCAGCATTACCCCAGGGAGGGGCAATCAGCCCCAGCATTTT. This gives the protein CASITPGRGNQPQHF. Complete variable domain (other parts from reference TRBV28 and TRBJ1-5): DVKVTQSSRYLVKRTGEKVFLECVQDMDHENMFWYRQDPGLGLRLIYFSYDVKMKEKGDIPEGYSVSREKKERFSLILESASTNQTSMYLCASITPGRGNQPQHFGDGTRLSIL.

This clone has a handful of counts. V gene TRBV6-5 combines with J gene TRBJ1-5; D not certain. The CDR3 covers 13 residues. V lost 5 bases and J lost 5, with 10 bases in between. Germline V gene sequence: CDR1 MNHEY, CDR2 SVGAGI. CDR3 in amino acids: CASSKQHDQPQHF. In nucleotides, the CDR3 is TGTGCCAGCAGTAAACAGCACGATCAGCCCCAGCATTTT.